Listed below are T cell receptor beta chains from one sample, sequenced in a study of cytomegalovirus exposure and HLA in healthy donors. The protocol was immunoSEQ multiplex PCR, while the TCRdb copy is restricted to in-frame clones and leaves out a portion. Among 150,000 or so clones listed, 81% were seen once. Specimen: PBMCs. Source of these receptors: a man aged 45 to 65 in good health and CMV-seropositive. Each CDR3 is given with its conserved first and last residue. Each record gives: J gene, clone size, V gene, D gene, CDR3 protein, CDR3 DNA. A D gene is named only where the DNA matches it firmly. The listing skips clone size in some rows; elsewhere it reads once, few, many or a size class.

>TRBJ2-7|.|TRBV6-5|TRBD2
CASSASQRGAYEQYF
TGTGCCAGCAGTGCCTCGCAGCGGGGGGCCTACGAGCAGTACTTC
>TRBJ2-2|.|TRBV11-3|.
CASSLGRLNTGELFF
TGTGCCAGCAGCTTAGGGCGGCTGAACACCGGGGAGCTGTTTTTT
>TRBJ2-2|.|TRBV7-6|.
CASSSLLARDGELFF
TGTGCCAGCAGCTCACTCCTGGCCCGGGACGGGGAGCTGTTTTTT
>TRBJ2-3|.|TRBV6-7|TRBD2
CASSYKWASGRIRDTQYF
TGTGCCAGCAGTTACAAGTGGGCTAGCGGGAGGATCAGAGATACGCAGTATTTT
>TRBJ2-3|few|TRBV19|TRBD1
CASSPGQGADTQYF
TGTGCCAGTAGTCCGGGACAGGGGGCAGATACGCAGTATTTT
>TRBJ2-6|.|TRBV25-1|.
CASKSSGANVLTF
TGTGCCAGCAAGAGCTCTGGGGCCAACGTCCTGACTTTC
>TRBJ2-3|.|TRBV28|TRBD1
CASSRDRESTDTQYF
TGTGCCAGCTCCCGGGACAGGGAAAGCACAGATACGCAGTATTTT
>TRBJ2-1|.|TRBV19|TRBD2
CASSILAGGSEQFF
TGTGCCAGTAGTATACTAGCGGGAGGGAGTGAGCAGTTCTTC
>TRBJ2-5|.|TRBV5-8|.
CASSLPPGDQETQYF
TGTGCCAGCAGCTTGCCCCCAGGGGACCAAGAGACCCAGTACTTC
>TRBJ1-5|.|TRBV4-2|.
CASSPELAAENQPQHF
TGTGCCAGCAGCCCGGAATTAGCGGCGGAAAATCAGCCCCAGCATTTT
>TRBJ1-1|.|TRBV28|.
CASSWPGVAFF
TGTGCCAGCAGTTGGCCAGGGGTTGCTTTCTTT
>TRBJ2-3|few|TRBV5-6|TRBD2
CASSFSGSETDTQYF
TGTGCCAGCAGTTTTAGCGGGAGTGAAACAGATACGCAGTATTTT
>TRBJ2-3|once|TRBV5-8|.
CASSRDFTDTQYF
TGTGCCAGCAGCCGGGACTTTACAGATACGCAGTATTTT
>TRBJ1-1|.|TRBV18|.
CASSPGQNTEAFF
TGTGCCAGCTCACCTGGACAGAACACTGAAGCTTTCTTT
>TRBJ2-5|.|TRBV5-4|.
CASSLLESETQYF
TGTGCCAGCAGCTTACTCGAGTCTGAGACCCAGTACTTC
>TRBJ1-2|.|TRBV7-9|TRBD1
CASSEGQAGWGGYTF
TGTGCCAGCAGCGAGGGACAGGCGGGTTGGGGTGGCTACACCTTC